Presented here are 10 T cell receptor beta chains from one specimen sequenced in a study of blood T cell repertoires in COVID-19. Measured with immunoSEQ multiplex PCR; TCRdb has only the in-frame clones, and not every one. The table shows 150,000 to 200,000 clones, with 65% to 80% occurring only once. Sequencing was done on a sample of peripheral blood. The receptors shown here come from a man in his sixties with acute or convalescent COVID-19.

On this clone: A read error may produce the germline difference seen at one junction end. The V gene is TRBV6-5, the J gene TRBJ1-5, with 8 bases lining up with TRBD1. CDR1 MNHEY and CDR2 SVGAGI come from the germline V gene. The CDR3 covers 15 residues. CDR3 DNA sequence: TGTGCCAGCATTTACAGGGGGTCGGACAATCAGCCCCAGCATTTT. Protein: CASIYRGSDNQPQHF.

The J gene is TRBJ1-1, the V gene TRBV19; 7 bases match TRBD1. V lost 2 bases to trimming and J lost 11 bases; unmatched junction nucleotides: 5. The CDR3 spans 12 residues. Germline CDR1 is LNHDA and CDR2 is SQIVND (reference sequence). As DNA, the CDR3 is TGTGCCAGTAGTATAAGGACAGGTGACGCTTTCTTT. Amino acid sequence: CASSIRTGDAFF.

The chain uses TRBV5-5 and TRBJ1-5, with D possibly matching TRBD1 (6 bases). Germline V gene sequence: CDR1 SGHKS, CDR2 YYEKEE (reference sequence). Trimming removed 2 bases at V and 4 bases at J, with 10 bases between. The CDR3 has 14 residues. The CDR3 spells CASSFPGQNQPQHF. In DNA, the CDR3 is TGTGCCAGCAGCTTTCCGGGACAAAATCAGCCCCAGCATTTT.

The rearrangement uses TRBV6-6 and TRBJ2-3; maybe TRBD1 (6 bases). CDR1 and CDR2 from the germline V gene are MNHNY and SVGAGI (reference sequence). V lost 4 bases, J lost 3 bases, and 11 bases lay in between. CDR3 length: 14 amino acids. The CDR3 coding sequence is TGTGCCAGCAGTTTCAGGGGTACGACAGATACGCAGTATTTT. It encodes CASSFRGTTDTQYF.

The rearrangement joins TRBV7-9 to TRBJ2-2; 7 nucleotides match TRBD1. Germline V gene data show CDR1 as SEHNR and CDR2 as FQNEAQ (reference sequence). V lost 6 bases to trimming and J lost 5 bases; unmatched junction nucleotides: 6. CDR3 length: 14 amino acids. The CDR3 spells CASRADRRTGELFF. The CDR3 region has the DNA TGTGCCAGCAGGGCGGACAGGAGGACCGGGGAGCTGTTTTTT. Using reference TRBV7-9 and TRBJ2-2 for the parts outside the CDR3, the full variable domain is DTGVSQNPRHKITKRGQNVTFRCDPISEHNRLYWYRQTLGQGPEFLTYFQNEAQLEKSRLLSDRFSAERPKGSFSTLEIQRTEQGDSAMYLCASRADRRTGELFFGEGSRLTVL.

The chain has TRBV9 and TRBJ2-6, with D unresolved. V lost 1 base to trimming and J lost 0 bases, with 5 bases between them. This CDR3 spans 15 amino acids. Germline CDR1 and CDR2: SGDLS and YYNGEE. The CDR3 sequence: CASSVTVSGANVLTF. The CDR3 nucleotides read TGTGCCAGCAGCGTAACGGTCTCTGGGGCCAACGTCCTGACTTTC. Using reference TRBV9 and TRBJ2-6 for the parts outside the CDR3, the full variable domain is DSGVTQTPKHLITATGQRVTLRCSPRSGDLSVYWYQQSLDQGLQFLIQYYNGEERAKGNILERFSAQQFPDLHSELNLSSLELGDSALYFCASSVTVSGANVLTFGAGSRLTVL.

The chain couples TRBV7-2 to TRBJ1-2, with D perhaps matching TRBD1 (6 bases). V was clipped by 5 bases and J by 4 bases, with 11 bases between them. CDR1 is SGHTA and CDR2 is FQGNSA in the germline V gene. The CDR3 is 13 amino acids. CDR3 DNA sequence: TGTGCCAGCAGCGCGGACAGTACCTATGGCTACACCTTC. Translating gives CASSADSTYGYTF.

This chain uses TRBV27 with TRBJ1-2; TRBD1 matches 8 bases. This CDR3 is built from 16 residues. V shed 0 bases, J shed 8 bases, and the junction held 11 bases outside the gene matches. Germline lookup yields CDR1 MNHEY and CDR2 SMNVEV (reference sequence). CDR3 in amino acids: CASSLSKRTGFSGYTF. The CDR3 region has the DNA TGTGCCAGCAGTTTATCGAAACGGACAGGGTTCAGCGGCTACACCTTC.

CDR3 nucleotides: TGTGCCACCACCCGGGGGGAAACTACCTACAATGAGCAGTTCTTC. This encodes CATTRGETTYNEQFF. V is TRBV6-6 and J is TRBJ2-1, with TRBD2 identical over 7 bases. CDR1 is MNHNY and CDR2 is SVGAGI in the germline V gene (reference sequence). The V gene end was trimmed by 10 bases and the J gene end by 2 bases; junction bases not matched to a gene: 11. There are 15 residues in the CDR3.

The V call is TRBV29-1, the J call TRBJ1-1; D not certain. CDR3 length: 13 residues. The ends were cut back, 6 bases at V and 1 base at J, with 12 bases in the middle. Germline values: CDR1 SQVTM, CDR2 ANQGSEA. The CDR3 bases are TGCAGCGTGGGAGGGTTGCCGAACACTGAAGCTTTCTTT. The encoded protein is CSVGGLPNTEAFF.